This passage covers 25 T cell receptor beta chains from one sample sequenced in a study of beta chain features in type 1 diabetes. Broader study findings: Among all four CD4+ subsets, Type 1 diabetes patients had TCRB CDR3s that were moderately but significantly shorter.

Sequenced material consisted of expressed TCRB transcripts (all of the isolated RNA was reverse transcribed). Method: immunoSEQ multiplex PCR; TCRdb's copy keeps in-frame clones and lacks some. In the table there are some 360,000 clones, 8.5% to 10% of which are singletons. These receptors' targets are unknown. Source material: central memory CD4+ T cells from blood. The origin of the receptors is a young man with type 1 diabetes.

This rearrangement joins TRBV6-1 to TRBJ2-1, with TRBD2 as a possible D gene (5 bases). This CDR3 contains 16 residues. Per the germline V gene, CDR1 is MNHNS and CDR2 is SASEGT. V was trimmed by 2 bases and J by 5 bases, leaving 16 bases between them. CDR3 nucleotide sequence: TGTGCCAGCAGTGAACCCGGTAGAGGGATCCACAATGAGCAGTTCTTC. It encodes CASSEPGRGIHNEQFF.

This clone has only a few counts. The J gene is TRBJ2-7, the V gene TRBV10-3; D remains unclear. Germline V gene lookup returns CDR1 ENHRY and CDR2 SYGVKD. V was trimmed by 0 bases and J by 9 bases, leaving 18 bases between them. CDR3 size: 15 residues. CDR3 coding DNA: TGTGCCATCAGTGAGTCAAACCCCCGAGATCCAGGGCAGTACTTC. It yields the protein CAISESNPRDPGQYF.

This clone was observed many times. The chain couples TRBV7-8 to TRBJ1-2, with TRBD1 matching 7 bases. Germline CDR1 reads SGHVS; CDR2 reads FQNEAQ. Trimming at V came to 5 bases and at J to 4 bases, leaving 13 bases not matched to a gene. This CDR3 region has 16 residues. The CDR3 bases are TGTGCCAGCAGCCCCTCGACAGGGCCGGGACTCTATGGCTACACCTTC. It translates to CASSPSTGPGLYGYTF.

There are a few counts of this clone. V is TRBV2 and J is TRBJ2-5, with D hard to call. Germline V lookup: CDR1 SNHLY, CDR2 FYNNEI. The CDR3 length is 13 residues. V lost 4 bases, J lost 4 bases, and 10 bases lay in between. Written as DNA, the CDR3 is TGTGCCAGCAGTGGGCGCTTGAGAGAGACCCAGTACTTC. This encodes CASSGRLRETQYF.

This clone was found a few times. The chain joins TRBV25-1 to TRBJ1-4, with 9 bases identical to TRBD1. Trimming cost V 2 bases and J 8 bases; bases outside gene matches: 3. CDR3 size: 14 residues. The germline gives CDR1 MGHDK, CDR2 SYGVNS. CDR3 DNA: TGTGCCAGCAGTGAAGGACAGGGGCACGAAAAACTGTTTTTT. It translates to CASSEGQGHEKLFF.

This chain connects TRBV6-5 to TRBJ2-1; 7 bases match TRBD1. The CDR3 covers 15 residues. Germline V gives CDR1 MNHEY, CDR2 SVGAGI. Trimming at V came to 5 bases and at J to 1 base, leaving 5 bases not matched to a gene. The CDR3 DNA reads TGTGCCAGCAGTAGTAGCAGGGGGTCCTACAATGAGCAGTTCTTC. This translates into CASSSSRGSYNEQFF.

This clone appeared a few times. The chain recombines TRBV7-3 with TRBJ2-2, with 8 bases matching TRBD2. The CDR3 has 16 amino acids. J lost 0 bases, V lost 0 bases, and 0 bases had no gene match. CDR1 is SGHTA and CDR2 is FQGTGA in the germline V gene. CDR3 protein: CASSLTSGANTGELFF. The CDR3 DNA follows: TGTGCCAGCAGCTTAACTAGCGGGGCGAACACCGGGGAGCTGTTTTTT.

As for this clone: Sequence at one end of the junction differs from germline and may be a read error. J is TRBJ2-1 and V is TRBV2, with D possibly being TRBD1 or TRBD2 (5 bases each). There are 14 residues in the CDR3. Germline CDR1 is SNHLY and CDR2 is FYNNEI. The CDR3 protein is CASRGPSVYDEQFF. The CDR3 DNA follows: TGTGCCAGCAGGGGACCCTCTGTCTACGATGAGCAGTTCTTC.

In its sample, this clone was seen a few times. The same CDR3 is also encoded by other DNA sequences in this sample. The chain has TRBV19 and TRBJ1-1, with TRBD1 as a possible D gene (6 bases). CDR1 and CDR2 (germline): LNHDA, SQIVND (reference sequence). V was cut by 7 bases and J by 2 bases, with 14 bases left in between. CDR3 length: 14 residues. As DNA, the CDR3 is TGTGCCAGTACCGCCACAGGGCACAACACTGAAGCTTTCTTT. Translation gives CASTATGHNTEAFF.

This clone was recorded many times. V is TRBV5-1 and J is TRBJ1-2; unclear D gene. Germline assignment: CDR1 SGHRS and CDR2 YFSETQ. The V and J ends lost 4 bases and 8 bases respectively, with 12 bases between them. This CDR3 comprises 12 residues. For the CDR3, the DNA is TGCGCCAGCAGCCCAGCCACCGAGGGCTACACCTTC. This sequence encodes CASSPATEGYTF.

The CDR3 region is CASSEGGSTDTQYF. The DNA of the CDR3 is TGTGCCAGCAGTGAAGGAGGTAGCACAGATACGCAGTATTTT. The rearrangement links TRBV2 to TRBJ2-3; the D is unclear. The CDR3 spans 14 residues. The V and J ends lost 1 base and 0 bases respectively, with 5 bases between them. CDR1 SNHLY and CDR2 FYNNEI come from the germline V gene.

This clone was counted ten times or more. This chain joins TRBV7-3 and TRBJ2-2; unclear D gene. CDR1 is SGHTA and CDR2 is FQGTGA in the germline V gene. The ends were cut back, 3 bases at V and 8 bases at J, with 10 bases in the middle. The CDR3 runs to 13 residues. The CDR3 spells CASSFPPAGELFF. As DNA, the CDR3 is TGTGCCAGCAGCTTCCCCCCGGCGGGGGAGCTGTTTTTT.

This clone was counted only a few times. The chain combines TRBV19 with TRBJ2-1, with 9 bases that match TRBD1. The germline V gene has CDR1 LNHDA and CDR2 SQIVND (reference sequence). The CDR3 extends over 15 amino acids. The trim removed 5 bases at V and 6 bases at J, leaving 8 bases unmatched. This CDR3 is CASSHIGTGPNEQFF. CDR3 in DNA: TGTGCCAGTAGTCATATCGGGACAGGGCCCAATGAGCAGTTCTTC.

Only a few counts were recorded for this clone. This sequence joins TRBV4-1 and TRBJ2-6; possibly TRBD2 for D (5 bases). The length of the CDR3 is 16 residues. Per germline, CDR1 MGHRA and CDR2 YSYEKL. Trimming pared 4 bases from V and 2 bases from J, leaving 12 bases between. Here the CDR3 reads CASSLFEGAGANVLTF. CDR3 sequence (DNA): TGCGCCAGCAGCCTTTTTGAGGGCGCTGGGGCCAACGTCCTGACTTTC.

This clone occurred a few times. The CDR3 DNA sequence: TGTGCCAGCAGTTACTCGGGGAGTCTCTCGAATGAGCAGTTCTTC. Its translation: CASSYSGSLSNEQFF. This chain uses TRBV6-5 with TRBJ2-1; a weak D match, TRBD2 (5 bases). The CDR3 sequence is 15 residues long. V gave up 0 bases and J gave up 7 bases, with 13 bases separating them. Germline loops: CDR1 MNHEY, CDR2 SVGAGI.

V and J are TRBV7-9 and TRBJ2-7, with D uncertain. There are 15 residues in the CDR3. Looked up from germline, CDR1 is SEHNR and CDR2 is FQNEAQ (reference sequence). The V gene lost 5 bases and the J gene lost 1 base, with 15 bases spanning the gap. The CDR3 nucleotides read TGTGCCAGCAGCCATCATTACGGCTCATCCTACGAGCAGTACTTC. The encoded protein is CASSHHYGSSYEQYF.

Many counts were recorded for this clone. The CDR3 DNA sequence: TGTGCCAGCAGCCGGACTAGCGGGAACGAGCAGTACTTC. This gives the protein CASSRTSGNEQYF. The chain combines TRBV7-2 with TRBJ2-7; TRBD2 matches 12 bases. Germline CDR1 is SGHTA and CDR2 is FQGNSA. V shed 5 bases, J shed 5 bases, and the junction held 1 base outside the gene matches. This CDR3 is 13 amino acids long.

Only a few counts were recorded for this clone. J is TRBJ2-7 and V is TRBV7-2, with 7 bases that match TRBD2. V shed 2 bases, J shed 4 bases, and the junction held 8 bases outside the gene matches. Germline loops: CDR1 SGHTA, CDR2 FQGNSA. The CDR3 sequence is 15 residues long. The CDR3 reads CASSLQGGVSYEQYF. CDR3 coding DNA: TGTGCCAGCAGCTTACAGGGAGGGGTATCGTACGAGCAGTACTTC.

The table lists this clone with a few counts. Other nucleotide sequences in the sample specify the same CDR3. The rearrangement joins TRBV19 to TRBJ2-1; no firm D call. Germline loops: CDR1 LNHDA, CDR2 SQIVND (reference sequence). V gave up 6 bases and J gave up 8 bases, with 8 bases separating them. The CDR3 is made up of 11 amino acids. CDR3 DNA: TGTGCCAGTAGGCGAGAGGATGAGCAGTTCTTC. This gives the protein CASRREDEQFF. Supplemented by reference TRBV19 and TRBJ2-1, the full variable domain reads DGGITQSPKYLFRKEGQNVTLSCEQNLNHDAMYWYRQDPGQGLRLIYYSQIVNDFQKGDIAEGYSVSREKKESFPLTVTSAQKNPTAFYLCASRREDEQFFGPGTRLTVL.

This chain joins TRBV18 and TRBJ2-7; TRBD1 agrees at 10 bases. The CDR3 consists of 14 residues. The germline CDR1 and CDR2 sequences are KGHSH and LQKENI. Trimming took 3 bases from V and 4 from J; bases not matched to a gene: 3. The CDR3 spells CASSPRQGAYEQYF. In DNA, the CDR3 is TGTGCCAGCTCACCCAGACAGGGGGCGTACGAGCAGTACTTC.

The chain combines TRBV28 with TRBJ2-1; TRBD2 matches at 13 bases. The germline gives CDR1 MDHEN, CDR2 SYDVKM. The CDR3 runs to 15 residues. After removal of 8 bases from V and 12 bases from J, the junction contained 13 bases not matched to a gene. The CDR3 sequence is CASWGGLAGARGQFF. The CDR3 coding sequence is TGTGCCAGCTGGGGAGGACTAGCGGGGGCGCGGGGGCAGTTCTTC.

This rearrangement joins TRBV6-1 to TRBJ2-7, with D perhaps matching TRBD1 (5 bases). Trimming shortened V by 5 bases and J by 3 bases, and 8 bases separated the two germline ends. CDR1 and CDR2 from the germline V gene are MNHNS and SASEGT. This CDR3 comprises 12 residues. The DNA of the CDR3 is TGTGCCAGCAGTAGCACAGGCTACGAGCAGTACTTC. It translates to CASSSTGYEQYF.

The chain links TRBV20-1 to TRBJ2-7; D is perhaps TRBD2 (5 bases). Trimming removed 0 bases from V and 10 bases from J, with 10 bases in between. The CDR3 is 11 amino acids. The germline gives CDR1 DFQATT, CDR2 SNEGSKA (reference sequence). CDR3 DNA: TGCAGTGCTAGAGACCGGGGTACTCAGTACTTC. Amino acids: CSARDRGTQYF.

This clone was picked up a small number of times. The CDR3 coding sequence is TGTGCCAGCAGTTCGGCCGACGAAAGTCAGCCCCAGCATTTT. Its translation is CASSSADESQPQHF. The chain carries TRBV27 and TRBJ1-5; D is unresolved. The germline V gene encodes CDR1 MNHEY and CDR2 SMNVEV (reference sequence). The germline V and J ends were trimmed by 4 bases and 6 bases, with 13 bases remaining between them. This CDR3 is built from 14 residues.

This clone was counted at least ten times. The chain joins TRBV10-3 to TRBJ2-1, with D hard to call. Germline V gene lookup returns CDR1 ENHRY and CDR2 SYGVKD. The CDR3 spans 12 residues. V lost 11 bases and J 5 bases, leaving 13 bases between the germline ends. Written as DNA, the CDR3 is TGTGCCGCCCAGGCTCAGGACAATGAGCAGTTCTTC. It translates to CAAQAQDNEQFF.